This entry lists 3 T cell receptor beta chains sequenced from one sample in a study of T-cell memory formation after mild COVID-19. TCRdb redid the calling of the 5' RACE reads with MiXCR, one entry per CDR3 protein. The repertoire holds about 33,000 distinct CDR3 sequences, with roughly 21% as singletons. The sample taken for sequencing was PBMCs or a T cell subset sorted from them (not recorded which). Source of these receptors: an adult who had mild COVID-19 (a few samples of this study predate the infection). Cell type and time point are not known.

Concerning this clonotype: This may come from a read error, since a much larger clone is one base off. This chain joins TRBV7-9 and TRBJ1-5, with unresolved D. V shed 8 bases and J shed 1 base, with 15 bases lying between them. This CDR3 has 15 amino acids. Germline V CDR1 and CDR2: SEHNR, FQNEAQ (reference sequence). The CDR3 region is CASRDEGWSNQPQHF. The CDR3, as DNA: TGTGCCAGCCGCGACGAGGGCTGGAGCAATCAGCCCCAGCATTTT.

Ten or more counts support this clonotype. The chain combines TRBV7-9 with TRBJ1-1; unclear D gene. V was clipped by 2 bases and J by 5 bases, with 9 bases between them. Germline V gene sequence: CDR1 SEHNR, CDR2 FQNEAQ (reference sequence). The CDR3 runs to 13 residues. The CDR3 nucleotides read TGTGCCAGCAGCTTAAGACTCGGGACTGAAGCTTTCTTT. This translates into CASSLRLGTEAFF.

The sample holds many counts of this clonotype. The chain recombines TRBV5-4 with TRBJ2-7; D possibly matches TRBD1 or TRBD2 (5 bases each). Germline V gene data show CDR1 as SGHNT and CDR2 as YYREEE (reference sequence). V lost 2 bases and J lost 2, with 14 bases in between. This CDR3 has 15 amino acids. DNA for the CDR3: TGTGCCAGCAGCTTTAAGGGGAGTAATACCTACGAGCAGTACTTC. The encoded protein is CASSFKGSNTYEQYF. The complete variable domain, with remaining parts taken from reference TRBV5-4 and TRBJ2-7, reads ETGVTQSPTHLIKTRGQQVTLRCSSQSGHNTVSWYQQALGQGPQFIFQYYREEENGRGNFPPRFSGLQFPNYSSELNVNALELDDSALYLCASSFKGSNTYEQYFGPGTRLTVT.